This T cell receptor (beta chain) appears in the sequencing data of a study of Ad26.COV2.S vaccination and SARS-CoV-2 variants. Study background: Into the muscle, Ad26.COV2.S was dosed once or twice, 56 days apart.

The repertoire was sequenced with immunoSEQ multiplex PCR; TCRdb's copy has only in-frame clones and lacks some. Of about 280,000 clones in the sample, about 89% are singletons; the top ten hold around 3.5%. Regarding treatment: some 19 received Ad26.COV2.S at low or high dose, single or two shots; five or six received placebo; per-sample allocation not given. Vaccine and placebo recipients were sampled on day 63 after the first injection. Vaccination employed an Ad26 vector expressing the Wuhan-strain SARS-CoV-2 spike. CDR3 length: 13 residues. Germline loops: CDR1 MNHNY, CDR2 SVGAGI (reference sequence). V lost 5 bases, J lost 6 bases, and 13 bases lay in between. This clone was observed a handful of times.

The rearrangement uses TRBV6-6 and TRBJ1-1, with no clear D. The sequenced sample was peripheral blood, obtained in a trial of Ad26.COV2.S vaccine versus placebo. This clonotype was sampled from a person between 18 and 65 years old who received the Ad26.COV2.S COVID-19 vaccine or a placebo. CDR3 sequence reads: CASSNPTSSEAFF. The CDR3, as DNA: TGTGCCAGCAGTAACCCAACCAGCTCTGAAGCTTTCTTT.